This T cell receptor (beta chain) is from a study of metastatic and nonmetastatic thyroid tumors. The wider study: Repertoire data that came from the blood and tumor or nodule tissue of malignant and benign thyroid patients were compared.

The CDR3 runs to 12 residues. V was pared by 4 bases and J by 5 bases, with 9 bases between. Germline V gives CDR1 LNHDA, CDR2 SQIVND (reference sequence). Not a single patient had been given any form of treatment at any point before undergoing thyroid surgery. As handled by the study authors: For papillary thyroid cancer, a distant-metastasis classifier was constructed from CDR3 differences observed across clinicopathological groups. Using MiXCR, TCRdb reanalyzed the PCR reads. TCRdb's processing, not the study's, gives the V and J calls here. In the table there are under 60,000 clones, approximately 20% of which are singletons. This clone has ten or more counts. A much larger clone lies one base from this, so it may be a read error. Additional DNA sequences in this sample encode the identical CDR3.

The chain couples TRBV19 to TRBJ2-7; D unresolved. The sequencing sample was made of blood. The sequence came from a male donor with papillary thyroid cancer or a benign thyroid nodule (not recorded which). Some clones in this sample may be carry-over from other donors' samples. The CDR3 DNA follows: TGTGCCAGTAGTACCGCCGGCCACGAGCAGTACTTC. It is translated as CASSTAGHEQYF.